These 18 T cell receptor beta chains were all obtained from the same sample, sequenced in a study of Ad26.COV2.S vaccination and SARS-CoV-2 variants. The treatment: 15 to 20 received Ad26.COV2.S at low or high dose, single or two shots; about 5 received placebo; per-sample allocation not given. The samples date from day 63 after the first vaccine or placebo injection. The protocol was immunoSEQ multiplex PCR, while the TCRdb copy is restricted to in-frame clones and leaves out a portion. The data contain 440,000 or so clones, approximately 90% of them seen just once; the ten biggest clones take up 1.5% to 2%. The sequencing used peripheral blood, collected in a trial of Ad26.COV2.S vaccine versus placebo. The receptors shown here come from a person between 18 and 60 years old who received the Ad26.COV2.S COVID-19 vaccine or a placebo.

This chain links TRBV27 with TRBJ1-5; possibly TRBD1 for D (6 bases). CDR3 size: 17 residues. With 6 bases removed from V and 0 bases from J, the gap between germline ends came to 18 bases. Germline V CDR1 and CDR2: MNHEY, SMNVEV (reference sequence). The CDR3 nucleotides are TGTGCCAGCAGATCTCTGACAGGCCTATATAGCAATCAGCCCCAGCATTTT. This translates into CASRSLTGLYSNQPQHF.

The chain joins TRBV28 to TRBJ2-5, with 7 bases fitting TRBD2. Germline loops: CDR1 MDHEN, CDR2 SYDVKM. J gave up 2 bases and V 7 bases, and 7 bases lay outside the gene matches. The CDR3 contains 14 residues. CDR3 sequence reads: CASTWGGIQETQYF. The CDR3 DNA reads TGTGCCAGCACCTGGGGGGGAATACAAGAGACCCAGTACTTC.

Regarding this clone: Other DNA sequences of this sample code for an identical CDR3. The CDR3 spells CAWSYSNQPQHF. The DNA of the CDR3 is TGTGCCTGGAGTTACAGCAATCAGCCCCAGCATTTT. The chain has TRBV30 and TRBJ1-5; unclear D gene. This CDR3 spans 12 amino acids. The V end lost 2 bases, the J end lost 1 base, and 3 bases lay between the germline ends. Germline V gene sequence: CDR1 GTSNPN, CDR2 SVGIG (reference sequence).

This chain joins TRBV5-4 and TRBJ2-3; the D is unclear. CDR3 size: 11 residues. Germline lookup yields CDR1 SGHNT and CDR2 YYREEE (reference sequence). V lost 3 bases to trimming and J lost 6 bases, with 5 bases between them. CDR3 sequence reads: CASSWSDTQYF. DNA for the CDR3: TGTGCCAGCAGCTGGTCGGATACGCAGTATTTT.

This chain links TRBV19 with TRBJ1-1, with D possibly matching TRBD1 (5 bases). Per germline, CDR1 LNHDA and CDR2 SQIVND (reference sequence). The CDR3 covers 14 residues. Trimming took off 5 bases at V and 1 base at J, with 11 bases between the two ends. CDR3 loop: CASSPRGQNTEAFF. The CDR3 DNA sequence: TGTGCCAGTAGTCCCCGGGGCCAGAACACTGAAGCTTTCTTT.

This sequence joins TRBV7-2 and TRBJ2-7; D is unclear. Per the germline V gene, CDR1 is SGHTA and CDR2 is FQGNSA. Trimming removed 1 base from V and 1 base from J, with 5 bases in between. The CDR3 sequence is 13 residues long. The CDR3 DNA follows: TGTGCCAGCAGCTTAGTGGAGTCCTACGAGCAGTACTTC. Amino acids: CASSLVESYEQYF.

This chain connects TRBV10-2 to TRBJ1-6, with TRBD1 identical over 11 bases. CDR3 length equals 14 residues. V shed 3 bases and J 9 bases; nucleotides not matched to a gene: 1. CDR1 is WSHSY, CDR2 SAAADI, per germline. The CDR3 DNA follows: TGCGCCAGCAGTGACGGACAGGGGGCTTCACCCCTCCACTTT. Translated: CASSDGQGASPLHF.

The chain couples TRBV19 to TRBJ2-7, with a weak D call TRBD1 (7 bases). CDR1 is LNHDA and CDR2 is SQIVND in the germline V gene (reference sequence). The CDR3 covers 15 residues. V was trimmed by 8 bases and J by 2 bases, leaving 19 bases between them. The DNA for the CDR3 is TGTGCCAGTCAAGGGTCCAGGGGGGATACCTACGAGCAGTACTTC. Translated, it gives CASQGSRGDTYEQYF.

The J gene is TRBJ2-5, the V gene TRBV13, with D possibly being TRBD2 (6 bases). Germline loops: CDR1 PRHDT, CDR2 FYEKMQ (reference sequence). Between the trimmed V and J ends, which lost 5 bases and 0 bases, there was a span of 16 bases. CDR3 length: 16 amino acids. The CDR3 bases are TGTGCCAGCAGCCCAAAGAGACCGGGAGACCAAGAGACCCAGTACTTC. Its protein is CASSPKRPGDQETQYF.

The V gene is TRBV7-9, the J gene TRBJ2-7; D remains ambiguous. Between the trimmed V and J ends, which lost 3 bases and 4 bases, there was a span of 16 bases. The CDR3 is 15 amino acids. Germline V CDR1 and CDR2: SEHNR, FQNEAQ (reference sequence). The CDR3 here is CASSFSGSVGYEQYF. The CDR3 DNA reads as TGTGCCAGCAGCTTCTCAGGTTCAGTAGGTTACGAGCAGTACTTC.

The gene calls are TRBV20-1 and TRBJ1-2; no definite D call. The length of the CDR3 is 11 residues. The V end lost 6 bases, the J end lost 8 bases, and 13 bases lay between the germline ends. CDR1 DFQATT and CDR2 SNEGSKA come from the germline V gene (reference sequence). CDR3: CSATRTGGYTF. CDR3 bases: TGCAGTGCGACCAGGACGGGAGGCTACACCTTC.

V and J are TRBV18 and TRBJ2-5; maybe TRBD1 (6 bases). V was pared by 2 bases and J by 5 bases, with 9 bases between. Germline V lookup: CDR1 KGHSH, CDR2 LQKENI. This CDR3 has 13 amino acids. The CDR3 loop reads CASSPSRGETQYF. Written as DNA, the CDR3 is TGTGCCAGCTCACCATCCAGGGGTGAGACCCAGTACTTC.

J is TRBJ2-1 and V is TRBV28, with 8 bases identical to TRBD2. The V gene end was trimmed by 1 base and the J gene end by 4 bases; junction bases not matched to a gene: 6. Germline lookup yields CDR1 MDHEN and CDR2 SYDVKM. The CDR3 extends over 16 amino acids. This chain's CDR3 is CASSLLRSGSYNEQFF. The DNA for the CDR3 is TGTGCCAGCAGTTTATTGAGGAGCGGGAGTTACAATGAGCAGTTCTTC. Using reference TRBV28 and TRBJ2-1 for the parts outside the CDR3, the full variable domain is DVKVTQSSRYLVKRTGEKVFLECVQDMDHENMFWYRQDPGLGLRLIYFSYDVKMKEKGDIPEGYSVSREKKERFSLILESASTNQTSMYLCASSLLRSGSYNEQFFGPGTRLTVL.

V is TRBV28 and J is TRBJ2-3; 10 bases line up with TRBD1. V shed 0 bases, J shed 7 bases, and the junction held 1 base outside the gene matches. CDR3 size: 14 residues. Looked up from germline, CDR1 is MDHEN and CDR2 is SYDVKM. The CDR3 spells CASSLWGQGNTQYF. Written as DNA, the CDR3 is TGTGCCAGCAGTTTATGGGGACAGGGGAATACGCAGTATTTT.

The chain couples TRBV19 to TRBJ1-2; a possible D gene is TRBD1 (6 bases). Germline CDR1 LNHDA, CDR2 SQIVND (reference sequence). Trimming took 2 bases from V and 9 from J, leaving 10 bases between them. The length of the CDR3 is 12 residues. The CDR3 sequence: CASSIQGYSYTF. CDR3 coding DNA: TGTGCCAGTAGTATACAGGGGTATAGCTACACCTTC.

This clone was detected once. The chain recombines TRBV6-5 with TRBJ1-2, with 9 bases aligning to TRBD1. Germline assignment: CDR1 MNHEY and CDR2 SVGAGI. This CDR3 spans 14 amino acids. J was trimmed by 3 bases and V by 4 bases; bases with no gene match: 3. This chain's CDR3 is CASSFTGGHYGYTF. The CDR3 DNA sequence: TGTGCCAGCAGTTTTACAGGGGGCCACTATGGCTACACCTTC.

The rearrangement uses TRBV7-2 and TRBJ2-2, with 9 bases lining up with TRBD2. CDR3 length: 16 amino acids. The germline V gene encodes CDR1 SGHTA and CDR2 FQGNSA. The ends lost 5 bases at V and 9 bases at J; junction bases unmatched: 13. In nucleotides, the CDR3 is TGTGCCAGCAGCCCCCTAGTAGCGGGGGCCCACCGGGAGCTGTTTTTT. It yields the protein CASSPLVAGAHRELFF.

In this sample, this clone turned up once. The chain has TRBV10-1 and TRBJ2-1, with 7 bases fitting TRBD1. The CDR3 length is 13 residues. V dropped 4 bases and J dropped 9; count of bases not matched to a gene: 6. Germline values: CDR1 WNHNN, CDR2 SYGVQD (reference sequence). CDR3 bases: TGCGCCAGCAGTGGACAGGGTTCGGTTGAGCAGTTCTTC. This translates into CASSGQGSVEQFF.